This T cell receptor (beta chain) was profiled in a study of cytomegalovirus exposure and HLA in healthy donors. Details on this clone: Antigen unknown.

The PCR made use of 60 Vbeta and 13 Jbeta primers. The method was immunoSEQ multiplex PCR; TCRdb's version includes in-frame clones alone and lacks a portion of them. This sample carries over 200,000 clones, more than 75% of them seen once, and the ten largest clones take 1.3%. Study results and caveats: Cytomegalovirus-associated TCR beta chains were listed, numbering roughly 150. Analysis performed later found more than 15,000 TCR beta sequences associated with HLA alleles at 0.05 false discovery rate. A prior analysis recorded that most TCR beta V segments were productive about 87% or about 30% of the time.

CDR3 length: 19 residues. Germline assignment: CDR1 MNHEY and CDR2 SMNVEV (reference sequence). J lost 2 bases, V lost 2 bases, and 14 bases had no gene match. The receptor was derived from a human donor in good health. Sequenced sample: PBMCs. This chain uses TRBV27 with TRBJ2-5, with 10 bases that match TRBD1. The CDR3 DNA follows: TGTGCCAGCAGTTTACGGACAGGGGGTGTAAGGGGACGACAAGAGACCCAGTACTTC. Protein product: CASSLRTGGVRGRQETQYF.